This entry features one T cell receptor beta chain sequence. Its antigen is unknown. A universal primer site and UMIs were added as TCR cDNA was made by 5'RACE template switching. From the 5' RACE reads, TCRdb called clonotypes with MiXCR, one entry per CDR3 protein. Of around 100,000 distinct CDR3 sequences detected, 5.8% appear once; the ten largest clones hold over 40%. The sample originates from a study of T cells after yellow fever vaccination. Study context: Fractions containing few cells were prepared with SMART-Seq v4 Ultra Low Input. Findings and limits, study-wide: Abundant clonotypes from the bulk population could have been carried over as contaminants into FACS-sorted repertoires. Compared with primary, the secondary response was weaker and peaked at day 5, not 15.

This CDR3 comprises 13 residues. V was pared by 1 base and J by 4 bases, with 4 bases of the junction left unmatched. CDR1 and CDR2 (germline): DFQATT, SNEGSKA (reference sequence). The TCR was taken from a man aged 18-30 years who received the YFV17D yellow fever vaccine. The sample in question was CD8+ T cells sorted from PBMCs, obtained 10 days after the yellow fever booster vaccination. This chain links TRBV20-1 with TRBJ2-7; 7 bases fit TRBD1. The CDR3 bases are TGCAGTGCTAGAGCGACAGGGACATACGAGCAGTACTTC. Translation: CSARATGTYEQYF.